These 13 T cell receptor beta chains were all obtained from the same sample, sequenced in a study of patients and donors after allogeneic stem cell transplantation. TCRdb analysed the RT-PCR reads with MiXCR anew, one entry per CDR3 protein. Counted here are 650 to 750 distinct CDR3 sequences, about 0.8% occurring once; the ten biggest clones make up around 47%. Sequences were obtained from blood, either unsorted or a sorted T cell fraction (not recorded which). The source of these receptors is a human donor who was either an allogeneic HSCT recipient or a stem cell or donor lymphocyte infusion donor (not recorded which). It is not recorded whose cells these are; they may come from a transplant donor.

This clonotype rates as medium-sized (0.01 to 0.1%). In nucleotides, the CDR3 is TGTGCCAGCAGTCACCGCGGGAGTAGCTACGAGCAGTACTTC. It translates to CASSHRGSSYEQYF. The chain is built from TRBV28 and TRBJ2-7; TRBD2 aligns across 7 bases. The V gene's germline CDR1 is MDHEN and CDR2 SYDVKM. V lost 5 bases, J lost 3 bases, and 7 bases stayed unmatched. The CDR3 contains 14 residues.

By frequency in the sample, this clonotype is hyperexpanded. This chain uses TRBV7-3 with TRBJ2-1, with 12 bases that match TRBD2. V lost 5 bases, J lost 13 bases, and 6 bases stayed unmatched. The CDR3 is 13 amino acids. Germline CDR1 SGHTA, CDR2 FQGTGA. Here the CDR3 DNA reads TGTGCCAGCAGCCTACGACTAGCGGGAGATCAGTTCTTC. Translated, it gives CASSLRLAGDQFF.

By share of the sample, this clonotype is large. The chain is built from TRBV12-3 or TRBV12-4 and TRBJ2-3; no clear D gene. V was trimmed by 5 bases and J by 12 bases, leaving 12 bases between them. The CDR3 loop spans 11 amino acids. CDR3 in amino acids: CASSPTGPQYF. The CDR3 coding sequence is TGTGCCAGCAGTCCGACCGGGCCCCAGTATTTT.

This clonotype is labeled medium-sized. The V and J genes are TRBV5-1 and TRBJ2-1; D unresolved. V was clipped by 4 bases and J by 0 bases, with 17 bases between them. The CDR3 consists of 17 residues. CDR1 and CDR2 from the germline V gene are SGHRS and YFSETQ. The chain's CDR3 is CASSPTGSVSSYNEQFF. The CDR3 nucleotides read TGCGCCAGCAGCCCGACTGGAAGCGTGTCCTCCTACAATGAGCAGTTCTTC.

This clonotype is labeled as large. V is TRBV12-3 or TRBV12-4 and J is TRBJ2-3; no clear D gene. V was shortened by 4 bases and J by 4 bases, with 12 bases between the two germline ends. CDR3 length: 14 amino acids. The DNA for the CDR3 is TGTGCCAGCAGTTCGGGCGGATCTCCAGATACGCAGTATTTT. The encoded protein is CASSSGGSPDTQYF.

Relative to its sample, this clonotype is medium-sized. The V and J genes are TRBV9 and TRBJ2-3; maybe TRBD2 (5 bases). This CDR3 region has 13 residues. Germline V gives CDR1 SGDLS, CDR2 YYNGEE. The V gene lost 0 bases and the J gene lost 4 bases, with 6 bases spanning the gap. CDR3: CASSVVAPDTQYF. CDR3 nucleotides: TGTGCCAGCAGCGTAGTAGCGCCAGATACGCAGTATTTT.

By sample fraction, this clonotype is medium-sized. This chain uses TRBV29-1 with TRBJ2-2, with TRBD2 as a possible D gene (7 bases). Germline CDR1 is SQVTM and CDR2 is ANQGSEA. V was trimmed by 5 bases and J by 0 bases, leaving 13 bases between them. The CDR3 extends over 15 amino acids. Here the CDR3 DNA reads TGCAGCGTTAGAAGGGAGGGGGCGAACACCGGGGAGCTGTTTTTT. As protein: CSVRREGANTGELFF.

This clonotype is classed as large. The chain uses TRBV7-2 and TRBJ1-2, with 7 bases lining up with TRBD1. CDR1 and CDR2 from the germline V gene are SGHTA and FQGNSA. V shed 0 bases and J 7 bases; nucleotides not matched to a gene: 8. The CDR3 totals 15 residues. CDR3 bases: TGTGCCAGCAGCTTAGCGCTAAGACAGGGATCTGGCTACACCTTC. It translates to CASSLALRQGSGYTF.

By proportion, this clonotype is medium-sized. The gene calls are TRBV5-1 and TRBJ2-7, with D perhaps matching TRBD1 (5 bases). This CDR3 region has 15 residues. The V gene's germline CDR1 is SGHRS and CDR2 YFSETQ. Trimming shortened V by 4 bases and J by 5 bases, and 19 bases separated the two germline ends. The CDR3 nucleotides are TGCGCCAGCAGCGTAGGCCAAGGACAACGGGACGAGCAGTACTTC. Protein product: CASSVGQGQRDEQYF.

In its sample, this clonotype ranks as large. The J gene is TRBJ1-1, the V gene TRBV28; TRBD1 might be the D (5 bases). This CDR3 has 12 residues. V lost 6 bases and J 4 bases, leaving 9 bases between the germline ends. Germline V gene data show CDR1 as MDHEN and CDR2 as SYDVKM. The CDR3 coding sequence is TGTGCCAGCAGGACCAGGGTCACTGAAGCTTTCTTT. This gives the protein CASRTRVTEAFF. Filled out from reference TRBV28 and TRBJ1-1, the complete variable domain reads DVKVTQSSRYLVKRTGEKVFLECVQDMDHENMFWYRQDPGLGLRLIYFSYDVKMKEKGDIPEGYSVSREKKERFSLILESASTNQTSMYLCASRTRVTEAFFGQGTRLTVV.

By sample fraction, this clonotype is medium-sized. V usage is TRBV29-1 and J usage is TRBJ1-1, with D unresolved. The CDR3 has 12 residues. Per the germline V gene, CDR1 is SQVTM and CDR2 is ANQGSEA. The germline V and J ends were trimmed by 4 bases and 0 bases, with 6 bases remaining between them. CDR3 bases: TGCAGCGTTGTCGGAATGAACACTGAAGCTTTCTTT. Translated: CSVVGMNTEAFF.

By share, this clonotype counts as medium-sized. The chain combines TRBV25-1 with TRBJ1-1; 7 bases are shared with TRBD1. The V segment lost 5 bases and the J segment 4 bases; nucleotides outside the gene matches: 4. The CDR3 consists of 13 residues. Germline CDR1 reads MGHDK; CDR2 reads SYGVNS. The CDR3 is CASSYRGPTEAFF. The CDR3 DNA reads TGTGCCAGCAGTTACAGGGGACCCACTGAAGCTTTCTTT.

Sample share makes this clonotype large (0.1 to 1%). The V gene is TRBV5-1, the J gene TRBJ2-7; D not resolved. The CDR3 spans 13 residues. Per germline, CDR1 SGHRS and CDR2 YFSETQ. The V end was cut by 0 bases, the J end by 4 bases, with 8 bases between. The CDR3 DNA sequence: TGCGCCAGCAGCTTGGATGATGGGTACGAGCAGTACTTC. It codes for CASSLDDGYEQYF.